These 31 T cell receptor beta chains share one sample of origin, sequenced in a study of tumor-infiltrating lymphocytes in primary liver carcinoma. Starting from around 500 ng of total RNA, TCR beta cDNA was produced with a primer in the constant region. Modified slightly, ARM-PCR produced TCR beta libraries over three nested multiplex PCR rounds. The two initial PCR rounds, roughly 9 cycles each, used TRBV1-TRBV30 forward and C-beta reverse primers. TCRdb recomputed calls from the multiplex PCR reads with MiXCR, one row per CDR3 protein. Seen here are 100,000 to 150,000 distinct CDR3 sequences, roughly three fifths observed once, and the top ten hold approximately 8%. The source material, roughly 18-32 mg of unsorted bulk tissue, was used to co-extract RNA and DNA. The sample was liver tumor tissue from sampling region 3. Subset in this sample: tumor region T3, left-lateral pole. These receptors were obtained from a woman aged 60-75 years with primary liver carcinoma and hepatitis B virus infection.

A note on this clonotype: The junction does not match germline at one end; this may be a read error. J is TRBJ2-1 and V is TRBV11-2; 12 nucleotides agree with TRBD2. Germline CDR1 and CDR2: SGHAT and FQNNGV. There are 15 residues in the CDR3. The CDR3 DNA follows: TGTGCCAGCAGCCCACTAGCGGGAGGTTACATTGAGCAATTCTTC. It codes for CASSPLAGGYIEQFF.

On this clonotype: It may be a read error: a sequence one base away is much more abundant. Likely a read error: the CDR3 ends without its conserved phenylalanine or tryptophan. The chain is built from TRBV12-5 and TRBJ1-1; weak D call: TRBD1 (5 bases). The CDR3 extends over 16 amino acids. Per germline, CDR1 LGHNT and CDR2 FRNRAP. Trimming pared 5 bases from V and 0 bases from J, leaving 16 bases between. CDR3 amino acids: CASGRPTGPLNTEAFS. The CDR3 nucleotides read TGTGCTAGTGGTCGGCCTACGGGGCCCCTGAACACTGAAGCTTTCTCT.

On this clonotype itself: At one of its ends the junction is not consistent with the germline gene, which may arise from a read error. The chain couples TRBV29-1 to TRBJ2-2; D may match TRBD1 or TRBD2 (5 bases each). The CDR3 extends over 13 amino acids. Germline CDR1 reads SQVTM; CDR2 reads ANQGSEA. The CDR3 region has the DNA TGCGGGGGTGGTCACGGGGACGCCGGGGAACTGTTTTTT. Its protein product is CGGGHGDAGELFF.

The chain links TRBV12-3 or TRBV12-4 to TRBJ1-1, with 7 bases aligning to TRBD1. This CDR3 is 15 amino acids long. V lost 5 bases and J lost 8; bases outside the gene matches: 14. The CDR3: CASSIGDSLLREAFF. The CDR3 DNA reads TGTGCCAGCAGTATCGGGGACAGTCTATTAAGGGAAGCTTTCTTT.

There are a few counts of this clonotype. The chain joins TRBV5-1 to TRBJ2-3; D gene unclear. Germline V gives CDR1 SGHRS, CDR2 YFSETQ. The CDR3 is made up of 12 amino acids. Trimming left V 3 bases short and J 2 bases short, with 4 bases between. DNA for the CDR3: TGCGCCAGCAGCTGGACCACAGATACGCAGTATTTT. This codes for CASSWTTDTQYF.

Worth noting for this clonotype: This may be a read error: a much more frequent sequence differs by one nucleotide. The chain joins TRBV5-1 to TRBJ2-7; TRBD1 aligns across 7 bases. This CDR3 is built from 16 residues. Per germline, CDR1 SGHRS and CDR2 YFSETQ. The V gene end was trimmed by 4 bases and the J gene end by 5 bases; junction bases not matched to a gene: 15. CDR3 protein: CASSPTLRAGGNEQYF. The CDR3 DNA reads TGCGCCAGCAGCCCGACTTTGCGTGCAGGGGGAAACGAGCAGTACTTC.

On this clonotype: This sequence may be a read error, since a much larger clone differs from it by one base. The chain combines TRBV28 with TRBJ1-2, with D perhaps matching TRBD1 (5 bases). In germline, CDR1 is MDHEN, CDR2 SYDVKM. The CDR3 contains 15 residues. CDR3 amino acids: CASSPRTPRGYGCTF. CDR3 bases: TGTGCCAGCAGTCCGAGGACACCTCGGGGGTATGGCTGCACCTTC.

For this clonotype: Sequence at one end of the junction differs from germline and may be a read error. The CDR3 DNA reads as TGTGCCTGCAGCGAGACTAGCTTGTACTACGAGCAGTACTTC. It yields the protein CACSETSLYYEQYF. The chain combines TRBV16 with TRBJ2-7; the match to TRBD2 covers 7 bases. The CDR3 loop spans 14 amino acids. CDR1 and CDR2 from the germline V gene are KGHSY and FQNENV.

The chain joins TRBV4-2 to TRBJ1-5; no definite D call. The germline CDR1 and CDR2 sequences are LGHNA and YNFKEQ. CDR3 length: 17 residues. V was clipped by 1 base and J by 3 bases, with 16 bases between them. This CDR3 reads CASSQGAATISNQPQHF. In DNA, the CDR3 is TGTGCCAGCAGCCAAGGGGCGGCCACTATTTCCAATCAGCCCCAGCATTTT.

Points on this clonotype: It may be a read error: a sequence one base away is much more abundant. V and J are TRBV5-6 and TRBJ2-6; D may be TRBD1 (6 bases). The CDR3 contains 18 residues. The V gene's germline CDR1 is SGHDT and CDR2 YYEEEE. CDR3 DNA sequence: TGTGCCAGCAGCTTGATCACTCAGGGGATTCCTGGGGCCAACTTCCTGACTTTC. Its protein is CASSLITQGIPGANFLTF.

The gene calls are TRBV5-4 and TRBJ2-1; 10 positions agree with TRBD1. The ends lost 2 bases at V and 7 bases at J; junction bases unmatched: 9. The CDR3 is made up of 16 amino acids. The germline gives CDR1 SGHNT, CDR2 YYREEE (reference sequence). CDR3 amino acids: CASSLGGQGDDNEQFF. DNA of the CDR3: TGTGCCAGCAGCTTAGGTGGACAGGGGGATGATAATGAGCAGTTCTTC. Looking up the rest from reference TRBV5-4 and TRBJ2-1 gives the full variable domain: ETGVTQSPTHLIKTRGQQVTLRCSSQSGHNTVSWYQQALGQGPQFIFQYYREEENGRGNFPPRFSGLQFPNYSSELNVNALELDDSALYLCASSLGGQGDDNEQFFGPGTRLTVL.

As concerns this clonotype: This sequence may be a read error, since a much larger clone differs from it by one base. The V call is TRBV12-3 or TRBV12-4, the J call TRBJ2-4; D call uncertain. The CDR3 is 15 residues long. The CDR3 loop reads CASSPQVIAKNIKYF. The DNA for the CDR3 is TGTGCCAGCAGTCCACAAGTAATAGCCAAAAACATTAAGTACTTC.

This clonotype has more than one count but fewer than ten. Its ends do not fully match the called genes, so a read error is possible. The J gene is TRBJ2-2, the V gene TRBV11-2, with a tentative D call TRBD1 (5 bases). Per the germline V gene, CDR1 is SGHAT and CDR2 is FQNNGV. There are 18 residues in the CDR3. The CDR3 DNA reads TGTGCCAGTAGCTTAGCCCCGACAGCCCTCCGCGAACACCGGGAGCTGTTTTTT. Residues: CASSLAPTALREHRELFF.

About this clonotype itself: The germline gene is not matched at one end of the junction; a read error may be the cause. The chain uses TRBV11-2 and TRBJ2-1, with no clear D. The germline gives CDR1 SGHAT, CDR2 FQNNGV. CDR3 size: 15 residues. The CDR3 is CASSLVGDTYNEQFF. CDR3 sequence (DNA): TGTGCCAGTAGCTTAGTCGGTGACACCTACAATGAGCAGTTCTTC.

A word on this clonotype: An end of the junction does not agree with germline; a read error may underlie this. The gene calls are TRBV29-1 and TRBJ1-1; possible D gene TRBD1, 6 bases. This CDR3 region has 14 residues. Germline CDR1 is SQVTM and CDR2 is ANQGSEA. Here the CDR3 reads CSTLGGPGATEASF. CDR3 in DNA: TGCAGTACACTCGGGGGACCAGGGGCCACTGAAGCTTCCTTT. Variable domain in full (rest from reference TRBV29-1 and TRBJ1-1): SAVISQKPSRDICQRGTSLTIQCQVDSQVTMMFWYRQQPGQSLTLIATANQGSEATYESGFVIDKFPISRPNLTFSTLTVSNMSPEDSSIYLCSTLGGPGATEASFGQGTRLTVV.

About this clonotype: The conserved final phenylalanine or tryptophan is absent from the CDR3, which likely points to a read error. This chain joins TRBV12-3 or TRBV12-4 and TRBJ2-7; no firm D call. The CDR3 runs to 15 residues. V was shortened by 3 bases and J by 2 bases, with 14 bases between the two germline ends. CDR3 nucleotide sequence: TGTGCCAGCAGTTTCGATCAGGACGCGACCTACGAGCAGTACCTC. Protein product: CASSFDQDATYEQYL.

CDR3 region: CASSDRQYYGYTF. The CDR3 DNA sequence: TGTGCCAGCAGTGACCGACAGTACTATGGCTACACCTTC. The V call is TRBV6-1, the J call TRBJ1-2; D is perhaps TRBD1 (5 bases). Germline V gene data show CDR1 as MNHNS and CDR2 as SASEGT. V lost 3 bases to trimming and J lost 3 bases, with 8 bases between them. The CDR3 spans 13 residues.

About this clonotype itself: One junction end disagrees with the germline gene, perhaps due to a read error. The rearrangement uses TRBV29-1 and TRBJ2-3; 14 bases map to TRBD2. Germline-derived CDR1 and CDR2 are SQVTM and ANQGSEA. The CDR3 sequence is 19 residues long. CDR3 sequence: CSAEDLLGLAGANPDTHYF. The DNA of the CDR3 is TGCAGCGCTGAAGATTTGCTGGGACTAGCGGGAGCGAATCCCGATACGCACTATTTT.

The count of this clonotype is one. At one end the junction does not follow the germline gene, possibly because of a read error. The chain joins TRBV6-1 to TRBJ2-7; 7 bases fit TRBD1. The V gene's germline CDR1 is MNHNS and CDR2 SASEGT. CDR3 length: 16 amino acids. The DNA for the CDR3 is TGTCCCAGCAGTACTACAGGGGCCCGCGGCTCCTACGAGCACTACTTC. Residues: CPSSTTGARGSYEHYF.

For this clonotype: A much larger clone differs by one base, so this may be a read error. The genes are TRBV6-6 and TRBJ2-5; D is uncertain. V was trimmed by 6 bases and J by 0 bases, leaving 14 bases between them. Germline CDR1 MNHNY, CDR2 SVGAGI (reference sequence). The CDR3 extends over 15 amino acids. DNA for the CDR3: TGTGCCAGCAGCCCCCATGGATCGAACCAAGAGACCCAGTACTTC. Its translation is CASSPHGSNQETQYF.

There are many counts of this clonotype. In DNA form, the CDR3 reads TGTGCCAGCAACTACCCAGGCGGGGCAGGAGGCTACAATGAGCAGTTCTTC. This gives the protein CASNYPGGAGGYNEQFF. The gene calls are TRBV6-5 and TRBJ2-1; tentatively, D is TRBD2 (6 bases). Germline-derived CDR1 and CDR2 are MNHEY and SVGAGI. The CDR3 runs to 17 residues. V gave up 7 bases and J gave up 3 bases, with 22 bases separating them.

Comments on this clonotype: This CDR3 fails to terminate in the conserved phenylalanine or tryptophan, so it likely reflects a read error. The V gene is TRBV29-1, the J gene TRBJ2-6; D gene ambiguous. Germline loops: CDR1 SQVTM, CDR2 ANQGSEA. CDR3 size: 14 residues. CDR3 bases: TGCAGTGTCCCCGACGGTTCTGGGGCCAACGTCCTGACTTCC. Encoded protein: CSVPDGSGANVLTS.

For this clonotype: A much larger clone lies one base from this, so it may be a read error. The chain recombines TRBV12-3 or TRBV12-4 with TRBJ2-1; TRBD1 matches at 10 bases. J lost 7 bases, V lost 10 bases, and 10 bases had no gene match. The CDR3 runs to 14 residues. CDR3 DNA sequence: TGTGCCATCACTTTCCGGGACAGGGGAAATGAGCAGTTCTTC. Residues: CAITFRDRGNEQFF.

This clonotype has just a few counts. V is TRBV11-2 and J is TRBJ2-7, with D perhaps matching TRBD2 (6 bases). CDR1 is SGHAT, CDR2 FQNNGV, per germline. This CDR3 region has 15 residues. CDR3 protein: CTSSPRPGWDSEQYF. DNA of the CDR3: TGTACTAGCAGCCCCCGTCCCGGTTGGGACTCAGAGCAGTACTTC.

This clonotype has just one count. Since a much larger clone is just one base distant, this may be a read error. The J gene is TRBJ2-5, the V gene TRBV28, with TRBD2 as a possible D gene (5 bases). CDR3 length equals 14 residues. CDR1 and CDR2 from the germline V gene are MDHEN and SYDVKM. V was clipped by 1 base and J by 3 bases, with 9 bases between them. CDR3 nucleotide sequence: TGTGCCAGCAGTTTATTGCCGGAGGAAGAGACCCAGTACTTC. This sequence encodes CASSLLPEEETQYF.

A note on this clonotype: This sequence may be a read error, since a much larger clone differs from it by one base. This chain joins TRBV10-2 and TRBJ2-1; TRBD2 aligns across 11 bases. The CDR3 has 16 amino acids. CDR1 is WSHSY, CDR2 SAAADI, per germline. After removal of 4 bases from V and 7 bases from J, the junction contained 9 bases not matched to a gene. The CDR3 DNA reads TGCGCCAGCAGTGGATTAGCGGGAGGGCCTTGTAATGAGCAGTTCTTC. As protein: CASSGLAGGPCNEQFF.

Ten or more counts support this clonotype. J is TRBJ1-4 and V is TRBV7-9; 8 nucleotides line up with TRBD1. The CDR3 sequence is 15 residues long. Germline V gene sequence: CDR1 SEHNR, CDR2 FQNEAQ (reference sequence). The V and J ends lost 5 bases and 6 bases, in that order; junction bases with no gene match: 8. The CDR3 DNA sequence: TGTGCCAGCAGCGGGCAGGGGGCGCAGTATGAAAAACTGTTTTTT. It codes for CASSGQGAQYEKLFF.

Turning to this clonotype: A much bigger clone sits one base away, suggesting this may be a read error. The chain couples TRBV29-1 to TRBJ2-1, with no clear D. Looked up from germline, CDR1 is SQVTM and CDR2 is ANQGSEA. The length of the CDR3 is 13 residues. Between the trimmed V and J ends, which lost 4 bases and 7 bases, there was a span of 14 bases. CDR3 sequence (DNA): TGCAGCGTTGGAGAGTCCCCGACGAATGAGCAGTTCTTC. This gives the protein CSVGESPTNEQFF.

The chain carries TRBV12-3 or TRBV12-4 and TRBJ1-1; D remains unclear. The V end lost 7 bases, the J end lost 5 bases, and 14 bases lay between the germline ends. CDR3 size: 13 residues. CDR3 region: CASTSDPGTEAFF. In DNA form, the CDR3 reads TGTGCCAGCACCTCCGACCCGGGAACTGAAGCTTTCTTT.

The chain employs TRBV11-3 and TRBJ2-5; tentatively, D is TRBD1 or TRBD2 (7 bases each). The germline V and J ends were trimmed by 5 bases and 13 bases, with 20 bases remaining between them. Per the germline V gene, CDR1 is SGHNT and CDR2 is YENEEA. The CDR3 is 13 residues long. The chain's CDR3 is CASSLQGREARYF. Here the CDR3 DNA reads TGTGCCAGCAGCCTACAGGGGAGGGAGGCCCGGTACTTC.

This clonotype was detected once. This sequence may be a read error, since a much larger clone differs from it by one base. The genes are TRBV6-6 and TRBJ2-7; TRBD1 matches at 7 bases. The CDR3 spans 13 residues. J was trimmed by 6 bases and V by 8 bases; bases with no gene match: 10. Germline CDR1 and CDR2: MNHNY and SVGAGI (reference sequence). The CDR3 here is CASAKTTGVEQYF. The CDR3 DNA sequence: TGTGCCAGCGCGAAAACCACAGGGGTCGAGCAGTACTTC.